This T cell receptor beta chain was sequenced for a study of T cell responses to AZD1222 COVID-19 vaccine. Study findings and constraints: Most donors were white British, females outnumbered males, and clonal diversity was possibly underestimated.

Recipients boosted at about 4 weeks or about 12 weeks are pooled. The protocol was immunoSEQ multiplex PCR, while the TCRdb copy is restricted to in-frame clones and leaves out a portion. The sample lists 160,000 or so clones, over 90% occurring once. With regard to this clone: Its antigen remains unknown.

The V gene lost 2 bases and the J gene lost 4 bases, with 5 bases spanning the gap. The CDR3 extends over 12 amino acids. Germline values: CDR1 MDHEN, CDR2 SYDVKM. This clonotype was sampled from an adult who received the AZD1222 COVID-19 vaccine. The sequences come from peripheral blood, collected 28 days after the second AZD1222 dose. The chain carries TRBV28 and TRBJ1-2; D gene ambiguous. CDR3 region: CASSLPVYGYTF. The CDR3 region has the DNA TGTGCCAGCAGTTTACCGGTCTATGGCTACACCTTC.